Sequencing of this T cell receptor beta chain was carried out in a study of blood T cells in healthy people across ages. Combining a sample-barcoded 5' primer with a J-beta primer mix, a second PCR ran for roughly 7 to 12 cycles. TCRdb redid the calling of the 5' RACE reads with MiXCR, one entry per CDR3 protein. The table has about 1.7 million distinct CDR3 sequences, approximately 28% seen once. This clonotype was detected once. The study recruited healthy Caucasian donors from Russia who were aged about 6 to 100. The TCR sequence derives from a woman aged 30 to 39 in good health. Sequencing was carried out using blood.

CDR3 sequence reads: CASSLYGYTEAFF. DNA for the CDR3: TGTGCCAGCAGTTTATATGGATATACTGAAGCTTTCTTT. The chain couples TRBV28 to TRBJ1-1; D is undetermined. The CDR3 spans 13 residues. Trimming pared 1 base from V and 5 bases from J, leaving 8 bases between. From germline, CDR1 is MDHEN and CDR2 SYDVKM.